Following are 18 T cell receptor beta chains from one sample sequenced in a study of blood T cells in healthy people across ages. Through a sample-barcoded 5' primer and a J-beta primer mix, a second PCR was run for roughly 6 to 12 cycles. TCRdb reanalysed the 5' RACE reads using MiXCR and keeps one entry per CDR3 protein. This table holds 800,000 or so distinct CDR3 sequences, around 68% found once. Sequences were obtained from blood. Receptor source: a man aged 25 to 45 in good health.

The CDR3 DNA is TGTGCCAGCAGCTTAGATTCGACAGGGGGCTACGAGCAGTACTTC. This encodes CASSLDSTGGYEQYF. The rearrangement uses TRBV7-2 and TRBJ2-7; the match to TRBD1 covers 9 bases. CDR3 length: 15 amino acids. CDR1 SGHTA and CDR2 FQGNSA come from the germline V gene. V shed 1 base and J 3 bases; nucleotides not matched to a gene: 4.

This clonotype was observed a few times. This chain links TRBV6-6 with TRBJ1-4, with a tentative D call TRBD1 (5 bases). Germline V gene sequence: CDR1 MNHNY, CDR2 SVGAGI (reference sequence). Trimming cost V 0 bases and J 0 bases, with 5 bases left between them. CDR3 length: 15 amino acids. The CDR3 nucleotides read TGTGCCAGCAGTTACTCGGGGGCAACTAATGAAAAACTGTTTTTT. Its protein is CASSYSGATNEKLFF.

V and J are TRBV28 and TRBJ2-7; the match to TRBD2 covers 7 bases. Germline-derived CDR1 and CDR2 are MDHEN and SYDVKM. This CDR3 is built from 15 residues. Trimming removed 5 bases from V and 0 bases from J; junction bases left unmatched: 7. CDR3 residues: CASSPRGDYSYEQYF. As DNA, the CDR3 is TGTGCCAGCAGTCCCCGGGGGGACTACTCCTACGAGCAGTACTTC.

This clonotype has more than one count but fewer than ten. V usage is TRBV11-3 and J usage is TRBJ2-1, with D unresolved. The germline V gene encodes CDR1 SGHNT and CDR2 YENEEA. V gave up 5 bases and J gave up 8 bases, with 10 bases separating them. The CDR3 extends over 12 amino acids. This chain's CDR3 is CASSIRRHEQFF. The CDR3 DNA follows: TGTGCCAGCAGCATCCGGCGGCATGAGCAGTTCTTC.

The chain combines TRBV6-1 with TRBJ1-5, with 7 bases identical to TRBD1. Germline trimming cut 11 bases from V and 3 bases from J; bases unmatched to any gene: 7. The CDR3 runs 13 residues. Germline lookup yields CDR1 MNHNS and CDR2 SASEGT. In DNA form, the CDR3 reads TGTGCCTGCACAGGGGCGTACAATCAGCCCCAGCATTTT. Its protein is CACTGAYNQPQHF.

The V call is TRBV6-5, the J call TRBJ2-6, with 7 bases matching TRBD1. This CDR3 spans 16 amino acids. From germline, CDR1 is MNHEY and CDR2 SVGAGI. The CDR3 sequence: CDPLGQCCSGANVLTF. The CDR3 nucleotides read TGTGACCCGTTGGGACAGTGCTGCTCTGGGGCCAACGTCCTGACTTTC.

In this sample, this clonotype turned up a few times. The V gene is TRBV20-1, the J gene TRBJ1-2; 7 nucleotides match TRBD1. Trimming cost V 0 bases and J 4 bases; bases outside gene matches: 5. The CDR3 runs 14 residues. CDR1 is DFQATT and CDR2 is SNEGSKA in the germline V gene (reference sequence). CDR3 bases: TGCAGTGCTAGAGATCTTCGGGACAGCTATGGCTACACCTTC. Translation gives CSARDLRDSYGYTF.

The chain is built from TRBV20-1 and TRBJ1-2; D might be TRBD1 (5 bases). Germline CDR1 reads DFQATT; CDR2 reads SNEGSKA (reference sequence). The V end was cut by 1 base, the J end by 4 bases, with 13 bases between. The CDR3 is 14 residues long. As DNA, the CDR3 is TGCAGTGCTAGAGTTTTCGACAGCAGCTATGGCTACACCTTC. Encoded protein: CSARVFDSSYGYTF.

The genes are TRBV27 and TRBJ2-1, with 11 nucleotides matching TRBD2. Germline values: CDR1 MNHEY, CDR2 SMNVEV (reference sequence). The CDR3 spans 18 residues. V gave up 5 bases and J gave up 0 bases; unmatched junction bases: 9. For the CDR3, the DNA is TGTGCCAGCAGTCATGGACTAGCGGGTTTAAGCTCCTACAATGAGCAGTTCTTC. It codes for CASSHGLAGLSSYNEQFF.

The gene calls are TRBV7-8 and TRBJ2-7; D perhaps matches TRBD1 (5 bases). Trimming removed 5 bases at V and 1 base at J, with 15 bases between. CDR1 SGHVS and CDR2 FQNEAQ come from the germline V gene. The CDR3 has 15 amino acids. The CDR3 coding sequence is TGTGCCAGCAGCCCCATGGGGCAGGAGTCCTACGAGCAGTACTTC. Its translation is CASSPMGQESYEQYF.

The V and J genes are TRBV5-1 and TRBJ2-6; no definite D call. The V end was cut by 0 bases, the J end by 0 bases, with 7 bases between. The CDR3 sequence is 16 residues long. Germline loops: CDR1 SGHRS, CDR2 YFSETQ. This CDR3 reads CASSLDGASGANVLTF. The DNA for the CDR3 is TGCGCCAGCAGCTTGGACGGAGCCTCTGGGGCCAACGTCCTGACTTTC.

The chain links TRBV27 to TRBJ1-1, with 10 bases matching TRBD1. The germline V gene has CDR1 MNHEY and CDR2 SMNVEV (reference sequence). V shed 7 bases and J 5 bases; nucleotides not matched to a gene: 1. This CDR3 is built from 12 residues. CDR3 in DNA: TGTGCCAGCACGGACAGGGGGACTGAAGCTTTCTTT. Translating it yields CASTDRGTEAFF.

The chain combines TRBV30 with TRBJ2-3, with D perhaps TRBD1 (6 bases). The CDR3 loop spans 12 amino acids. The germline gives CDR1 GTSNPN, CDR2 SVGIG (reference sequence). Trimming stripped 1 base from V and 4 bases from J, with 6 bases between. The CDR3 here is CAWSGTADTQYF. CDR3 bases: TGTGCCTGGAGTGGGACAGCAGATACGCAGTATTTT.

The chain recombines TRBV7-2 with TRBJ2-3; D possibly matches TRBD1 or TRBD2 (5 bases each). The CDR3 covers 14 residues. The V end was cut by 5 bases, the J end by 1 base, with 10 bases between. Germline V gene lookup returns CDR1 SGHTA and CDR2 FQGNSA. Here the CDR3 DNA reads TGTGCCAGCAGCCAGGGACGGGGCACAGATACGCAGTATTTT. Protein product: CASSQGRGTDTQYF.

The chain recombines TRBV10-3 with TRBJ2-1; 12 nucleotides align to TRBD2. CDR1 and CDR2 from the germline V gene are ENHRY and SYGVKD. V was pared by 6 bases and J by 8 bases, with 8 bases of the junction left unmatched. This CDR3 contains 15 residues. The CDR3 protein is CAISSSSGGVYEQFF. CDR3 DNA sequence: TGTGCCATCAGCTCTTCTAGCGGGGGGGTCTATGAGCAGTTCTTC.

This clonotype showed up just a few times. The genes are TRBV2 and TRBJ1-2; 8 positions match TRBD1. The germline V gene has CDR1 SNHLY and CDR2 FYNNEI. After removal of 6 bases from V and 7 bases from J, the junction contained 13 bases not matched to a gene. The CDR3 has 15 amino acids. The CDR3 coding sequence is TGTGCCAGCAGCCGGGACAGGAGGGAGGATGGTGGCTACACCTTC. Protein sequence: CASSRDRREDGGYTF.

This clonotype was detected a few times. The chain couples TRBV6-5 to TRBJ1-2, with D hard to call. Trimming took 6 bases from V and 8 from J, leaving 13 bases between them. Germline CDR1 MNHEY, CDR2 SVGAGI. The CDR3 has 12 residues. The CDR3 is CASSAEEKGYTF. The CDR3 DNA follows: TGTGCCAGCAGCGCAGAAGAGAAGGGCTACACCTTC.

This rearrangement joins TRBV5-1 to TRBJ2-1; D is possibly TRBD1 or TRBD2 (5 bases each). CDR1 is SGHRS, CDR2 YFSETQ, per germline. The CDR3 totals 14 residues. The V end was cut by 6 bases, the J end by 4 bases, with 14 bases between. This CDR3 reads CASNVGALYNEQFF. CDR3 sequence (DNA): TGCGCCAGCAACGTCGGGGCTTTGTACAATGAGCAGTTCTTC.